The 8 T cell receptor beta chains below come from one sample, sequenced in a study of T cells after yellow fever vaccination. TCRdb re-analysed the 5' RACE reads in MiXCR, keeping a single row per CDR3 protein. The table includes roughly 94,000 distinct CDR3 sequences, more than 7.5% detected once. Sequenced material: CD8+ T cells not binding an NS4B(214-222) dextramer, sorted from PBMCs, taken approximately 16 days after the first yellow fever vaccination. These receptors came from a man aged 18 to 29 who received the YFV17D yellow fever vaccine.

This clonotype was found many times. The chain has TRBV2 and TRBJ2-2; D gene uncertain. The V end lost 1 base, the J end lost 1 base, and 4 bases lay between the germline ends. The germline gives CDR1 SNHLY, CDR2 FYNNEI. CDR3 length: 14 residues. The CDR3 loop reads CASSEGKNTGELFF. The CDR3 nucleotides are TGTGCCAGCAGTGAAGGCAAGAACACCGGGGAGCTGTTTTTT.

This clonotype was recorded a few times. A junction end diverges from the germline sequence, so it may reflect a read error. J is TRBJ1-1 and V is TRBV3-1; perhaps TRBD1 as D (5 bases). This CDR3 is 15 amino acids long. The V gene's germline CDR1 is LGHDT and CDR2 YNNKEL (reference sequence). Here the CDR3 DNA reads TGTGCCTGCAGCCAGGCAGGGAGAGGCAGTACTGAAGCTTTCTTT. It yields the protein CACSQAGRGSTEAFF.

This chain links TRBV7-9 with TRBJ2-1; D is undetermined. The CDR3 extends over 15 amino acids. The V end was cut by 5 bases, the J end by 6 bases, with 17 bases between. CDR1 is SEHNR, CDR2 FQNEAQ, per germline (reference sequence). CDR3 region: CASSGVGRFINEQFF. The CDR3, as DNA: TGTGCCAGCAGCGGGGTAGGACGGTTCATCAATGAGCAGTTCTTC.

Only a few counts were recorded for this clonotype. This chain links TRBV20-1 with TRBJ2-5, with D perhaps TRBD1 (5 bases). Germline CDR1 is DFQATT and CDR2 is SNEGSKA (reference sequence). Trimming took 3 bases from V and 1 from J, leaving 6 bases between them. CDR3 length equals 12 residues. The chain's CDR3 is CSARTAQETQYF. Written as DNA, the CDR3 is TGCAGTGCTAGGACAGCCCAAGAGACCCAGTACTTC.

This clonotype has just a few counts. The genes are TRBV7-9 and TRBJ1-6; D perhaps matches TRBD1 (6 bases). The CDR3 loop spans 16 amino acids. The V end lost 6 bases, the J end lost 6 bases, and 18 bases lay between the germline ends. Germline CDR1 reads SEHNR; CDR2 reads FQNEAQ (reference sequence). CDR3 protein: CASSANRQVSNSPLHF. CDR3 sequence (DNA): TGTGCCAGCAGTGCCAACCGACAGGTTTCTAATTCACCCCTCCACTTT.

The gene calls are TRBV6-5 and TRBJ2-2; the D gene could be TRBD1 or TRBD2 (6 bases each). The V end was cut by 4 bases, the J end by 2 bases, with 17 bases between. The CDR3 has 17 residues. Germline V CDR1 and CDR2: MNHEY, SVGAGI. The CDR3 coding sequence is TGTGCCAGCAGTTTCCCGGGGGCAGATTATAACACCGGGGAGCTGTTTTTT. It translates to CASSFPGADYNTGELFF.

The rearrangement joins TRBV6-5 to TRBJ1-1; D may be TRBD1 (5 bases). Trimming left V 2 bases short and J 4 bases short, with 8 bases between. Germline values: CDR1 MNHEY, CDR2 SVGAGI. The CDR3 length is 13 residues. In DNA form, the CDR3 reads TGTGCCAGCAGTTACGGGGGAGGCACTGAAGCTTTCTTT. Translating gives CASSYGGGTEAFF.

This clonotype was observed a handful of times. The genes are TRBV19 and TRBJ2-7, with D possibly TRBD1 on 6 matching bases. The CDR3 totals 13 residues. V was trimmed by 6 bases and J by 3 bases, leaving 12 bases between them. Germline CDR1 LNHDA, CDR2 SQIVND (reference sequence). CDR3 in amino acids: CASRGQSFYEQYF. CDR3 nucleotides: TGTGCCAGTAGGGGACAATCCTTCTACGAGCAGTACTTC.